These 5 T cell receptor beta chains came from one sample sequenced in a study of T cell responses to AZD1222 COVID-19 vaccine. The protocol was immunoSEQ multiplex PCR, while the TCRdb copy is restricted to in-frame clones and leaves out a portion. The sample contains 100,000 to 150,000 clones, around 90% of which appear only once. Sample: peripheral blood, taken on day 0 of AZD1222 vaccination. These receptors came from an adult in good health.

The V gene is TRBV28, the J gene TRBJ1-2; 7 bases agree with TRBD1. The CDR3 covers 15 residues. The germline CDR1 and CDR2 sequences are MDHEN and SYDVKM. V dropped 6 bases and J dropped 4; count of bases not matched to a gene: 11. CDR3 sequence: CASSRGSQGGYGYTF. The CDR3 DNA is TGTGCCAGCAGCCGAGGATCCCAGGGGGGCTATGGCTACACCTTC.

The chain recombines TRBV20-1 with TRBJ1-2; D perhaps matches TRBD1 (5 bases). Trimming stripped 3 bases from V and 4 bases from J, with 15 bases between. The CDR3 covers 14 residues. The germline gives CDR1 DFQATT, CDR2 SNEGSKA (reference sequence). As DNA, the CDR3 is TGCAGTGCTAGTGTTGTAGGGGCGCCCTATGGCTACACCTTC. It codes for CSASVVGAPYGYTF.

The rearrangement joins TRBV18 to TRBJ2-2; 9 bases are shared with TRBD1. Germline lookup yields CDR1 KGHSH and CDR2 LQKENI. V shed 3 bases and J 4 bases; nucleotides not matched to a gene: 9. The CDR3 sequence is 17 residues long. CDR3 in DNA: TGTGCCAGCTCACCTGGGACAGGGCTAATCTTCACCGGGGAGCTGTTTTTT. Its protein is CASSPGTGLIFTGELFF.

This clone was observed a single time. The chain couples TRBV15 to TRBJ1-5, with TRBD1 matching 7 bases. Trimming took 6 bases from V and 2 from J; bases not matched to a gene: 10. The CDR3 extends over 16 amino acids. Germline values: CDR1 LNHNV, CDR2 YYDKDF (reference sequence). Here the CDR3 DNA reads TGTGCCACCAGGCACGACAGGGATTATCGCAATCAGCCCCAGCATTTT. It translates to CATRHDRDYRNQPQHF.

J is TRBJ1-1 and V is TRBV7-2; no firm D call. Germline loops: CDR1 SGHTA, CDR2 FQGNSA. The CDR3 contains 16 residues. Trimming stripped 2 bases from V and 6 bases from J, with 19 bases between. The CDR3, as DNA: TGTGCCAGCAGCTTAAAGACACGCCCTGGTGTTTCTGAAGCTTTCTTT. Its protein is CASSLKTRPGVSEAFF.